This T cell receptor beta chain came from a study of blood T cells in healthy people across ages. General study points: Both naive CD4+ cell counts and diversity were greater in long-lived donors than in aged donors. While age rose, TCR beta diversity per million T cells dropped in a roughly linear way. Investigators treated diversity estimates from one million T cells as underestimates.

This clonotype was found a few times. Its cognate antigen is unknown. A sample-barcoded 5' primer and a J-beta primer mix were used in a second PCR of about 6 to 11 cycles. MiXCR, applied by TCRdb to the 5' RACE reads, yields one record per CDR3 protein. The sample holds around 800,000 distinct CDR3 sequences, around 62% seen once. The sequence was collected from a man aged 25 to 40 in good health. The specimen sequenced was blood.

The CDR3 spells CASRPGQEVEKLFF. CDR3 sequence (DNA): TGTGCCAGCAGGCCGGGACAGGAGGTTGAAAAACTGTTTTTT. The chain joins TRBV2 to TRBJ1-4, with 8 bases lining up with TRBD1. There are 14 residues in the CDR3. Per the germline V gene, CDR1 is SNHLY and CDR2 is FYNNEI. The V and J ends lost 6 bases and 7 bases, in that order; junction bases with no gene match: 7.